This T cell receptor (beta chain) originates from a study of CXCR3-negative and CXCR3-positive naive CD8 T cells. Study-level findings and limits: Diversity ran similarly high across both naive subsets but far lower in memory CD8+ cells.

Preparation of TRB cDNA libraries relied on 5' RACE carrying UMI labels. From its re-call of the 5' RACE reads, TCRdb lists each CDR3 protein once, without DNA. The ten most abundant clones cover 0.85% to 1.4% of a sample with about 90,000 distinct CDR3 sequences. Note on this clonotype: Its antigen is unknown.

Germline assignment: CDR1 MNHEY and CDR2 SVGAGI. This CDR3 is built from 17 residues. The rearrangement links TRBV6-5 to TRBJ2-6. The receptor's source is a human donor in good health. Some clones in this sample may be carry-over from other donors' samples. The sequencing sample was made of naive CXCR3- CD8+ T cells from blood. Subset of the sample: CD45RO-CCR7+CD27+CD95- naive CD8+ T cells lacking CXCR3 (TNR3-). The CDR3 loop is CASSYWTAESGANVLTF.